Below are 8 T cell receptor delta chains sequenced from a single sample in a study of DNA immune sequencing with unique molecular identifiers. A 32-plex genomic DNA assay used primers for all 8 TRDV and 4 TRDJ genes. The library had 12-nucleotide UMIs introduced over roughly 3 barcoding cycles, then a second adapter PCR. TCRdb reanalysed the multiplex PCR reads with CATT. The sample records about 5,200 delta-chain clones, roughly 11% being singletons. Sequencing input: gamma-delta T cells enriched from blood buffy coat, or unenriched PBMCs (not recorded which). The receptors derive from a human donor in good health.

The sample holds many counts of this clone. TCRdb's entry gives the protein of a much larger clone, which mismatches this DNA's translation at residue 13, likely from a read error; the protein reported here is translated from the DNA. This chain uses TRDV2 with TRDJ1, with TRDD3 identical over 11 bases. This CDR3 comprises 15 residues. Per the germline V gene, CDR1 is GEAIGNYY and CDR2 is EKD. CDR3 residues: CACAQLGDRDDKIIF. The CDR3 DNA reads TGTGCCTGTGCCCAACTGGGGGATAGGGACGATAAAATCATCTTT.

Comment on this clone: It differs at one base from a far larger clone, so likely a read error. The identical CDR3 is also encoded by other nucleotide sequences in the sample. This sequence joins TRDV2 and TRDJ3; TRDD3 matches 7 bases. Germline V gives CDR1 GEAIGNYY, CDR2 EKD. J was trimmed by 4 bases and V by 1 base; bases with no gene match: 9. This CDR3 comprises 18 residues. CDR3 in DNA: TGTGCCTGTGACACTCTACTGGGGAGCTCATGGGACACCCGACAGATGTTTTTC. Amino acids: CACDTLLGSSWDTRQMFF.

This clone appeared a few times. A far more abundant clone sits one base away, making this likely a read error. This CDR3 is also generated by other DNA sequences in the sample. The chain links TRDV2 to TRDJ1, with 10 bases identical to TRDD3. CDR1 is GEAIGNYY, CDR2 EKD, per germline. J was trimmed by 3 bases and V by 3 bases; bases with no gene match: 21. The CDR3 totals 20 residues. The CDR3 here is CACDPVLGDAKGRGPDKLIF. The CDR3 DNA reads TGTGCCTGTGACCCCGTACTGGGGGATGCGAAAGGGAGAGGTCCCGATAAACTCATCTTT.

This clone was seen a handful of times. TCRdb shows a much larger clone's protein in place of this DNA's translation, and the two differ at residue 11, likely through a read error; the protein shown is translated from the DNA. The genes are TRDV2 and TRDJ1; D gene unclear. The germline CDR1 and CDR2 sequences are GEAIGNYY and EKD. The CDR3 is made up of 14 amino acids. The CDR3 region is CACDSLVYTDILIF. In nucleotides, the CDR3 is TGTGCCTGTGACAGTCTAGTGTACACCGATATACTCATCTTT.

Of note for this clone: This probably arose from a read error, given a far larger clone one base away. The sample holds other DNA sequences that translate to the same CDR3. The chain carries TRDV2 and TRDJ1, with 13 bases aligning to TRDD3. Germline assignment: CDR1 GEAIGNYY and CDR2 EKD. This CDR3 region has 18 residues. The CDR3 region is CACDTLSTGGYGADKLIF. In nucleotides, the CDR3 is TGTGCCTGCGACACTCTAAGTACTGGGGGATACGGCGCCGATAAACTCATCTTT.

This clone has ten or more counts. The protein TCRdb gives is from a much larger clone and does not agree with this DNA's translation at residue 3, likely a read error; the protein shown here comes from the DNA. The same CDR3 is also encoded by other DNA sequences in this sample. The chain is built from TRDV2 and TRDJ1; TRDD3 matches at 11 bases. Germline lookup yields CDR1 GEAIGNYY and CDR2 EKD. CDR3 length equals 15 residues. Trimming removed 9 bases from V and 4 bases from J; junction bases left unmatched: 12. Here the CDR3 DNA reads TGTGCCAGTGCCCAACTGGGGGATAGGGACGATAAACTCATCTTT. It encodes CASAQLGDRDDKLIF.

This clone showed up just a few times. TCRdb records a much larger clone's protein for this DNA, with a difference at residue 7 that likely arises from a read error; the protein given is the translation of the DNA. The CDR3 DNA sequence: TGTGCCTGTGACACCGTCAGGGGTCGCACCGATAAACTCATCTTT. Translation: CACDTVRGRTDKLIF. This chain joins TRDV2 and TRDJ1; no definite D call. Germline V gene lookup returns CDR1 GEAIGNYY and CDR2 EKD. The CDR3 is 15 amino acids. V was pared by 0 bases and J by 1 base, with 11 bases between.

Many counts were recorded for this clone. The chain uses TRDV2 and TRDJ1; 8 positions match TRDD3. CDR1 is GEAIGNYY and CDR2 is EKD in the germline V gene. V was clipped by 3 bases and J by 0 bases; unmatched bases: 11. The CDR3 loop spans 17 amino acids. The CDR3 DNA reads as TGTGCCTGTGACGTACTGGGGGCCCTTTCTTACACCGATAAACTCATCTTT. This codes for CACDVLGALSYTDKLIF.